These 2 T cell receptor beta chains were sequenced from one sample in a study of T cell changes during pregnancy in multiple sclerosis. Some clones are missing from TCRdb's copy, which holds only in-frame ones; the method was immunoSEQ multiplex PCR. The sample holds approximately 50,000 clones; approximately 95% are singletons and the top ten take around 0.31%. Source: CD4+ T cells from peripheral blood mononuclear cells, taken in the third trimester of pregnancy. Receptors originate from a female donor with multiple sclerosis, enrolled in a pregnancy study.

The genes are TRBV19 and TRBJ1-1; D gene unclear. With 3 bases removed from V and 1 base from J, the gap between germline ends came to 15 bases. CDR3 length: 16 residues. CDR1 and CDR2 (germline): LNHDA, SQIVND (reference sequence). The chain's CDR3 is CASSMFIGEPNTEAFF. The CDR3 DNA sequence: TGTGCCAGTAGTATGTTTATCGGGGAACCGAACACTGAAGCTTTCTTT.

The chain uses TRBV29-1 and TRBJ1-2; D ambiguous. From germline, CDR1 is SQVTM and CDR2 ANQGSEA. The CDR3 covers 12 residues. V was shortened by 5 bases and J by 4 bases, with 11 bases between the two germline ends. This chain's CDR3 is CSVSTTSYGYTF. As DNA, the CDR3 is TGCAGCGTTTCGACAACCTCCTATGGCTACACCTTC. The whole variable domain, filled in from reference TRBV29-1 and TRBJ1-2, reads SAVISQKPSRDICQRGTSLTIQCQVDSQVTMMFWYRQQPGQSLTLIATANQGSEATYESGFVIDKFPISRPNLTFSTLTVSNMSPEDSSIYLCSVSTTSYGYTFGSGTRLTVV.